In this sample, the clone carrying this T cell receptor (beta chain) turned up once. The data are from a study of tumor and adjacent non-tumor tissue in lung cancer. TCRbeta libraries were built with three rounds of nested PCR, modified from ARM-PCR. TCRdb ran MiXCR on the multiplex PCR reads and lists one entry per CDR3 protein. This table holds about 110,000 distinct CDR3 sequences, 60% to 80% found once. RNA was extracted from bulk tissue without any cell sorting. V lost 7 bases to trimming and J lost 4 bases, with 10 bases between them. Looked up from germline, CDR1 is SGHAT and CDR2 is FQNNGV. The CDR3 has 12 residues.

The TCR sequence derives from a woman in her sixties or seventies with non-small cell lung cancer. The sample comprised lung tumor tissue. The chain recombines TRBV11-2 with TRBJ2-5, with a tentative D call TRBD2 (5 bases). CDR3 coding DNA: TGTGCCAGCACTCGGAGGAGAGAGACCCAGTACTTC. It is translated as CASTRRRETQYF.